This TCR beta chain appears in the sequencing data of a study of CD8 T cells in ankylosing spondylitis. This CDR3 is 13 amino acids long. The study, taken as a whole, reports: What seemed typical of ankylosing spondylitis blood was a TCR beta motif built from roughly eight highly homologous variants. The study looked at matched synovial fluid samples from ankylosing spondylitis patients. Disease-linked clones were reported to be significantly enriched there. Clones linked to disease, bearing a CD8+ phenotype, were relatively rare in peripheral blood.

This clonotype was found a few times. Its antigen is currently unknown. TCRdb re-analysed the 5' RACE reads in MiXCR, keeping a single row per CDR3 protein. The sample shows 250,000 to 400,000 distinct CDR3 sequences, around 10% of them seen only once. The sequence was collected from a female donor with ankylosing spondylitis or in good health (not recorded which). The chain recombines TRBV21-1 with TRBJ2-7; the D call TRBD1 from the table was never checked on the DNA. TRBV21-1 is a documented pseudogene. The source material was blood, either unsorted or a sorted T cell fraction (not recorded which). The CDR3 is CASTTALAGEQYF. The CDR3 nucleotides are TGTGCCAGCACTACAGCCCTGGCTGGCGAGCAGTACTTC.